Listed below are T cell receptor beta chains from one sample, sequenced in a study of tumor and adjacent non-tumor tissue in lung cancer. In TCRdb, the multiplex PCR reads were re-called with MiXCR into one record per CDR3 protein. The sample lists 70,000 to 95,000 distinct CDR3 sequences; over 65% were seen once. The specimen was distant non-tumor lung tissue. Receptor source: a man aged 65 to 79 with non-small cell lung cancer. CDR3s include the opening cysteine and the closing phenylalanine or tryptophan. A D gene is named only where the DNA matches it firmly. Clone size is stated in some rows and not others, as once, few, many or a class when expanded.

abundance	d_gene	v_gene	j_gene	CDR3aa	CDR3nt
.	TRBD2	TRBV7-9	TRBJ2-1	CASTSALAVGVQTNSYNEQFF	TGTGCCAGCACGTCGGCCCTAGCGGTGGGTGTCCAAACCAACTCCTACAATGAGCAGTTCTTC
.	TRBD1	TRBV6-5	TRBJ1-1	CASKIGTAEAFF	TGTGCTAGCAAGATAGGGACAGCTGAAGCTTTCTTT
.	.	TRBV28	TRBJ1-1	CANSWEREAFF	TGTGCCAACAGTTGGGAAAGGGAAGCTTTCTTT
once	.	TRBV11-3	TRBJ1-1	CASSPRVLNNEAFF	TGTGCCAGTAGCCCAAGGGTGCTGAACAATGAAGCTTTCTTT
.	TRBD1	TRBV20-1	TRBJ2-1	CIAEVPGQGNEQFF	TGCATTGCTGAAGTTCCGGGACAGGGCAATGAGCAGTTCTTC
.	.	TRBV4-1	TRBJ2-3	CANSQVAGPYTQYF	TGTGCCAACAGCCAAGTGGCAGGGCCATATACGCAGTATTTT
.	.	TRBV20-1	TRBJ1-3	CSSRLGNTIYF	TGCAGTTCTAGACTCGGAAACACCATATATTTT
.	TRBD1	TRBV11-2	TRBJ2-7	CASSLDQGATCGQYF	TGTGCCAGCAGCTTAGATCAGGGGGCCACCTGCGGGCAGTACTTC
.	.	TRBV11-2	TRBJ2-5	CASSLDRGGEVRYF	TGTGCCAGCAGCTTAGATAGGGGCGGGGAGGTCCGGTACTTC
.	TRBD1	TRBV11-3	TRBJ1-2	CASSAPGQGLGYTF	TGTGCCAGCAGTGCACCGGGACAGGGCCTTGGCTACACCTTC
.	.	TRBV6-2/TRBV6-3	TRBJ2-5	CASSTNPSREIQYF	TGTGCCAGTAGTACAAACCCAAGCCGGGAGATCCAGTACTTC
.	TRBD2	TRBV10-3	TRBJ2-5	CAISARPSTSVIVVETQYF	TGTGCCATCAGTGCTCGTCCTTCAACTAGCGTAATTGTGGTGGAGACCCAGTACTTC
once	.	TRBV7-9	TRBJ1-2	CASSSGPPGYTF	TGTGCTAGCAGCTCCGGTCCACCAGGCTACACCTTC
.	TRBD2	TRBV6-6	TRBJ2-1	CAIRNPGLAGGVGEQFF	TGTGCCATCAGAAACCCGGGACTAGCGGGAGGCGTAGGTGAGCAGTTCTTC
.	.	TRBV29-1	TRBJ1-1	CSAQTSRRHSRSFF	TGCAGTGCCCAAACATCTAGGAGACATAGTCGGTCTTTCTTT
few	TRBD2	TRBV4-1	TRBJ2-1	CANSRTLAGEGDEQFF	TGCGCCAACAGCCGGACACTAGCGGGAGAGGGGGACGAACAGTTCTTC
.	.	TRBV10-1	TRBJ2-3	CPSSDVAAGTDTQYF	TGCCCCAGCAGTGATGTGGCGGCTGGCACAGATACGCAGTATTTT
once	.	TRBV6-5	TRBJ2-7	CASRAGIGASGEQYF	TGTGCCAGCAGGGCAGGGATAGGGGCCTCTGGTGAGCAGTACTTC
.	TRBD2	TRBV6-2/TRBV6-3	TRBJ2-1	CASRPGGTSGYNSYDEKFF	TGTGCCAGCAGACCAGGGGGGACTAGCGGTTACAACTCCTACGATGAGAAGTTCTTC
few	.	TRBV5-1	TRBJ2-7	CASSLGRTELAYEQYF	TGCGCCAGCAGCTTGGGGCGGACAGAGTTGGCCTACGAGCAGTACTTC
once	TRBD1	TRBV6-2/TRBV6-3	TRBJ2-6	CASRTGFGANVLTF	TGTGCCAGCAGGACAGGGTTTGGAGCCAACGTCCTGACTTTC
once	.	TRBV28	TRBJ2-5	CASSFRRGSLQETHYF	TGTGCCAGCAGTTTTCGGAGGGGGAGTCTCCAAGAGACCCATTACTTC
once	TRBD1	TRBV28	TRBJ2-3	CANIGQGRRTDTQYF	TGTGCCAACATAGGACAGGGGAGAAGAACAGATACGCAGTATTTT
.	TRBD2	TRBV6-2/TRBV6-3	TRBJ2-1	CASRPEGTSGYSSYNEQFF	TGCGCCAGCAGACCAGAGGGGACTAGCGGTTACAGCTCCTACAATGAGCAGTTCTTC
.	TRBD2	TRBV11-2	TRBJ2-2	CASSLWAGDTGELFF	TGTGCCAGCAGCTTATGGGCGGGGGACACCGGGGAGCTGTTTTTT
once	TRBD1	TRBV10-2	TRBJ2-7	CASLTGTGYDEQYF	TGCGCGAGTTTAACCGGGACAGGGTATGACGAGCAGTACTTC
many	.	TRBV20-1	TRBJ1-5	CSAQGWEPQHF	TGCAGTGCCCAGGGTTGGGAGCCCCAGCATTTT
.	TRBD1	TRBV6-5	TRBJ2-2	CVSSYVTGNTGEMFF	TGTGTCAGCAGTTACGTGACAGGGAACACCGGGGAGATGTTTTTT
.	.	TRBV14	TRBJ2-5	CASSQGGEETQYF	TGTGCCAGCAGCCAAGGAGGGGAAGAGACTCAGTACTTC
.	TRBD1	TRBV6-6	TRBJ1-1	CASNYSPGQGDTETFF	TGTGCCAGCAATTACTCACCGGGACAGGGAGACACTGAAACTTTCTTT
.	.	TRBV7-9	TRBJ1-6	CASNNRDSPVHF	TGTGCCAGCAACAACAGGGATTCACCCGTCCACTTT
.	.	TRBV30	TRBJ1-4	CASNGAGFNENLFF	TGTGCCTCAAACGGGGCCGGATTTAATGAAAATCTGTTTTTT
.	TRBD1	TRBV12-3/TRBV12-4	TRBJ2-1	CASSPGQGMWDEQFF	TGTGCCAGCAGCCCGGGACAGGGTATGTGGGATGAGCAGTTCTTC
.	.	TRBV12-5	TRBJ1-5	CVSGLTADGQPQHF	TGTGTTAGTGGCCTTACCGCTGACGGTCAGCCCCAGCATTTT
.	.	TRBV6-5	TRBJ1-1	CAKSYSASPNTEAFF	TGTGCCAAAAGTTACTCGGCCAGCCCGAACACTGAAGCTTTCTTT
.	.	TRBV11-2	TRBJ2-7	CASSLYESEQYF	TGTGCCAGCAGCTTATATGAGTCGGAGCAGTACTTC
few	.	TRBV4-1	TRBJ2-3	CASSQVAGPDTQFF	TGCGCCAGCAGTCAAGTAGCAGGGCCAGATACGCAATTTTTT
.	.	TRBV12-3/TRBV12-4	TRBJ2-2	CASSPQHGIAWELFF	TGCGCCAGCAGTCCCCAACATGGGATCGCCTGGGAGCTGTTTTTT
.	.	TRBV7-8	TRBJ2-1	CASSLEFVSVDNEQLF	TGTGCCAGCAGCTTAGAGTTTGTTAGCGTGGACAATGAGCAGTTATTC
.	TRBD2	TRBV20-1	TRBJ2-1	CSATRGEFSYSEQIF	TGCAGTGCTACCCGGGGGGAGTTTAGCTACAGCGAGCAGATCTTC
.	.	TRBV29-1	TRBJ1-2	CSVLQAGAYGYIF	TGCAGCGTTCTCCAGGCGGGAGCTTATGGCTACATCTTC
many	.	TRBV5-5	TRBJ2-2	CASSFGTGPNTGELFF	TGTGCCAGCAGCTTCGGAACAGGGCCGAACACCGGGGAGCTGTTTTTT
many	.	TRBV5-4	TRBJ1-2	CASTLSSGYNGYTF	TGTGCCAGCACCCTTTCCTCAGGGTACAATGGCTACACCTTC
.	.	TRBV29-1	TRBJ2-5	CSAKPYLQAGQDTQHF	TGCAGCGCCAAGCCCTACCTCCAGGCAGGTCAAGATACCCAGCACTTC
few	TRBD1	TRBV30	TRBJ1-2	CAWGGTGFGYGYTF	TGTGCCTGGGGCGGGACAGGTTTCGGCTATGGCTACACCTTC
.	.	TRBV6-2/TRBV6-3	TRBJ1-5	CASSYTIGGTRASNQPQHF	TGTGCCAGTAGTTACACGATTGGGGGTACAAGAGCGAGCAATCAGCCCCAGCATTTT
.	.	TRBV11-2	TRBJ1-1	CDSSFANSWNTEAFF	TGTGACAGCAGTTTCGCCAATTCATGGAACACTGAAGCTTTCTTT
once	.	TRBV6-2/TRBV6-3	TRBJ2-2	CASNYSILESGTGELFF	TGTGCCAGCAATTACTCTATTCTGGAAAGCGGGACCGGGGAGCTGTTTTTT
many	TRBD2	TRBV5-4	TRBJ2-3	CASSPIEREPGDTQYF	TGTGCCAGCAGCCCTATCGAGCGGGAGCCGGGAGATACGCAGTATTTT
once	.	TRBV10-3	TRBJ2-1	CVIRTSYRSYNEQFF	TGTGTCATCAGAACTAGCTACCGCTCCTACAATGAGCAGTTCTTC
.	.	TRBV6-5	TRBJ2-7	CDSSPVGWDHYEQYF	TGTGACAGCAGCCCGGTTGGGTGGGACCATTACGAGCAGTACTTC
.	.	TRBV28	TRBJ2-3	CASSFAGTTDTHYF	TGTGCCAGCAGTTTTGCGGGAACGACAGATACGCACTATTTT
.	.	TRBV6-2/TRBV6-3	TRBJ2-3	CASTTTRTATDTQYF	TGTGCCAGTACAACCACCCGGACAGCCACAGATACGCAGTATTTT
.	.	TRBV29-1	TRBJ2-1	CTGKGSYNEQFF	TGCACCGGGAAGGGCTCCTACAATGAGCAGTTCTTC
.	TRBD1	TRBV28	TRBJ1-6	CASSSDRSNSPLHF	TGTGCCAGCAGTTCGGACAGGAGCAATTCACCCCTCCACTTT
.	.	TRBV4-1	TRBJ2-2	CASSQVSFWAGSVTGSCFF	.
many	.	TRBV19	TRBJ1-5	CASRPDGYSNQPQHF	TGTGCCAGTAGACCGGACGGATATAGCAATCAGCCCCAGCATTTT